This entry lists 22 T cell receptor beta chains sequenced from one sample in a study of Graves' ophthalmopathy and Graves' hyperthyroidism. Amplified material comprised TCR beta CDR3 regions derived from RNA transcripts. RT-PCR with HTBI primers came first, then second-round multiplex PCR. TCRdb re-called the multiplex PCR reads through MiXCR, storing one row per CDR3 protein. The top ten hold 11% of the sample, which has around 1.1 million distinct CDR3 sequences, roughly two fifths seen once. The sequenced material came from peripheral blood or thyroid tissue (not recorded which). Receptors originate from an adult man with Graves' hyperthyroidism.

This clonotype appeared many times. The V gene is TRBV20-1, the J gene TRBJ2-7; D is undetermined. V lost 3 bases and J lost 1, with 13 bases in between. Germline loops: CDR1 DFQATT, CDR2 SNEGSKA (reference sequence). The CDR3 has 14 amino acids. The CDR3 is CSASEALSSYEQYF. CDR3 DNA sequence: TGCAGTGCTAGTGAGGCTCTGTCGTCCTACGAGCAGTACTTC.

Ten or more counts support this clonotype. The rearrangement uses TRBV29-1 and TRBJ1-1, with D perhaps TRBD1 (5 bases). The CDR3 extends over 14 amino acids. The ends were cut back, 4 bases at V and 5 bases at J, with 17 bases in the middle. Per the germline V gene, CDR1 is SQVTM and CDR2 is ANQGSEA. The CDR3 here is CSVVTYGKGTEAFF. The CDR3 nucleotides read TGCAGCGTTGTCACATACGGTAAGGGGACTGAAGCTTTCTTT.

This clonotype was picked up many times. The V call is TRBV7-2, the J call TRBJ1-2; D remains unclear. V was pared by 5 bases and J by 9 bases, with 16 bases between. This CDR3 has 13 residues. Germline-derived CDR1 and CDR2 are SGHTA and FQGNSA. This CDR3 is CASSLGRAPSYTF. Written as DNA, the CDR3 is TGTGCCAGCAGCCTAGGACGGGCTCCGAGCTACACCTTC.

This clonotype came up a few times. V is TRBV7-9 and J is TRBJ1-4; D is unclear. This CDR3 has 14 residues. Germline-derived CDR1 and CDR2 are SEHNR and FQNEAQ (reference sequence). V was clipped by 3 bases and J by 8 bases, with 13 bases between them. The CDR3 DNA reads TGTGCCAGCAGCTTTTTTCAGGAAGAGGAAAAACTGTTTTTT. Its protein is CASSFFQEEEKLFF. The full variable domain, with the rest looked up from reference TRBV7-9 and TRBJ1-4, is DTGVSQNPRHKITKRGQNVTFRCDPISEHNRLYWYRQTLGQGPEFLTYFQNEAQLEKSRLLSDRFSAERPKGSFSTLEIQRTEQGDSAMYLCASSFFQEEEKLFFGSGTQLSVL.

The chain carries TRBV4-3 and TRBJ2-7, with D perhaps TRBD1 (5 bases). Germline CDR1 LGHNA, CDR2 YSLEER. The CDR3 contains 16 residues. Trimming removed 0 bases from V and 2 bases from J, with 14 bases in between. The CDR3 DNA is TGCGCCAGCAGCCAAGATCCCGGACAAACAACCTACGAGCAGTACTTC. Translating gives CASSQDPGQTTYEQYF.

This clonotype was observed a few times. The chain recombines TRBV19 with TRBJ2-7; 9 bases agree with TRBD2. The V gene end was trimmed by 2 bases and the J gene end by 3 bases; junction bases not matched to a gene: 8. There are 16 residues in the CDR3. Germline CDR1 reads LNHDA; CDR2 reads SQIVND (reference sequence). CDR3 residues: CASSIKGSSGDYEQYF. The CDR3 region has the DNA TGTGCCAGTAGTATAAAGGGTTCTAGCGGGGACTACGAGCAGTACTTC.

This clonotype was seen many times. This rearrangement joins TRBV29-1 to TRBJ1-1; no definite D call. This CDR3 has 11 amino acids. In germline, CDR1 is SQVTM, CDR2 ANQGSEA. Trimming stripped 3 bases from V and 7 bases from J, with 9 bases between. CDR3 region: CSVEWAVEAFF. In DNA, the CDR3 is TGCAGCGTTGAGTGGGCAGTTGAAGCTTTCTTT.

Only a few counts were recorded for this clonotype. The CDR3 does not close with the conserved phenylalanine or tryptophan, likely indicating a read error. The limits of the CDR3 on the DNA are not certain, so only TCRdb's listed CDR3 is given. The CDR3 sequence is CATRTPAS. This chain links TRBV15 with TRBJ1-6. From germline, CDR1 is LNHNV and CDR2 YYDKDF (reference sequence). The CDR3 contains 8 residues when both ends are counted.

The chain couples TRBV20-1 to TRBJ1-3; D might be TRBD1 (6 bases). The CDR3 has 15 residues. The germline V gene has CDR1 DFQATT and CDR2 SNEGSKA (reference sequence). V was trimmed by 0 bases and J by 0 bases, leaving 9 bases between them. CDR3 coding DNA: TGCAGTGCTAGAGATGGGGGCAGCTCTGGAAACACCATATATTTT. Protein product: CSARDGGSSGNTIYF.

This clonotype was seen a few times. The CDR3 here is CASSSPHGGLETEAFF. In nucleotides, the CDR3 is TGTGCCAGCAGTTCCCCCCATGGGGGGCTAGAAACTGAAGCTTTCTTT. V is TRBV12-3 or TRBV12-4 and J is TRBJ1-1; tentatively, D is TRBD1 (6 bases). The CDR3 totals 16 residues. V lost 4 bases, J lost 5 bases, and 20 bases lay in between.

The V gene is TRBV10-3, the J gene TRBJ2-7; TRBD1 matches at 10 bases. Germline V gene data show CDR1 as ENHRY and CDR2 as SYGVKD. The CDR3 totals 13 residues. Unmatched junction bases numbered 9, after V lost 10 bases and J lost 6 bases. CDR3 residues: CASSPWDRGEQYF. The CDR3 nucleotides read TGTGCCAGCAGCCCATGGGACAGGGGCGAGCAGTACTTC.

This chain joins TRBV2 and TRBJ2-5; no definite D call. Trimming took off 7 bases at V and 7 bases at J, with 10 bases between the two ends. Germline CDR1 and CDR2: SNHLY and FYNNEI. The CDR3 spans 11 residues. The CDR3 loop reads CASNDVGTQYF. Written as DNA, the CDR3 is TGTGCCAGCAATGATGTGGGGACCCAGTACTTC.

This clonotype was detected many times. The chain couples TRBV20-1 to TRBJ1-5, with D uncertain. CDR3 length: 14 residues. V was clipped by 5 bases and J by 5 bases, with 16 bases between them. Germline assignment: CDR1 DFQATT and CDR2 SNEGSKA (reference sequence). The DNA for the CDR3 is TGCAGTGCTCCCAGTCCTGGCAGCCATCAGCCCCAGCATTTT. Translated, it gives CSAPSPGSHQPQHF.

The rearrangement uses TRBV20-1 and TRBJ2-7; D unresolved. CDR1 is DFQATT and CDR2 is SNEGSKA in the germline V gene (reference sequence). The CDR3 is made up of 12 amino acids. CDR3 amino acids: CTLDSPGSEQYF. The CDR3 coding sequence is TGCACACTCGATTCCCCAGGCTCCGAGCAGTACTTC.

This clonotype was seen a single time. J is TRBJ1-1 and V is TRBV29-1; 10 bases are shared with TRBD1. Germline CDR1 is SQVTM and CDR2 is ANQGSEA. The CDR3 consists of 13 residues. The V gene end was trimmed by 4 bases and the J gene end by 3 bases; junction bases not matched to a gene: 2. DNA of the CDR3: TGCAGCGTTGGACAGGGGGCTCACACTGAAGCTTTCTTT. This sequence encodes CSVGQGAHTEAFF. The entire variable domain, with the rest obtained from reference TRBV29-1 and TRBJ1-1, is as follows: SAVISQKPSRDICQRGTSLTIQCQVDSQVTMMFWYRQQPGQSLTLIATANQGSEATYESGFVIDKFPISRPNLTFSTLTVSNMSPEDSSIYLCSVGQGAHTEAFFGQGTRLTVV.

Of note for this clonotype: The junction differs from germline at one of its ends, possibly a read error. This chain connects TRBV7-2 to TRBJ2-6; TRBD2 might be the D (5 bases). The germline CDR1 and CDR2 sequences are SGHTA and FQGNSA. This CDR3 has 14 residues. The DNA of the CDR3 is TGTGCCAGCAGCTTATCTCCAGGCCCGGGGTCTGAAGCTTTC. Translation gives CASSLSPGPGSEAF.

There are many counts of this clonotype. The V call is TRBV7-2, the J call TRBJ2-2; the match to TRBD1 covers 9 bases. Germline loops: CDR1 SGHTA, CDR2 FQGNSA. Trimming took 6 bases from V and 1 from J; bases not matched to a gene: 6. The CDR3 runs to 16 residues. CDR3 sequence: CASRPRQGGNTGELFF. The CDR3 nucleotides read TGTGCCAGCAGACCCCGACAGGGGGGGAACACCGGGGAGCTGTTTTTT.

The V and J genes are TRBV10-3 and TRBJ2-7, with a tentative D call TRBD2 (7 bases). Germline V gene data show CDR1 as ENHRY and CDR2 as SYGVKD. V was cut by 10 bases and J by 2 bases, with 18 bases left in between. CDR3 length: 14 amino acids. For the CDR3, the DNA is TGTGCCAGCGCTGGACGGGGGGCTGCCTACGAGCAGTACTTC. Residues: CASAGRGAAYEQYF.

This clonotype was recorded once. This CDR3 reads CATSETGHYYEQYF. The CDR3 DNA sequence: TGTGCCACCAGTGAGACAGGACACTACTACGAGCAGTACTTC. The chain joins TRBV24-1 to TRBJ2-7; a possible D gene is TRBD1 (6 bases). The V and J ends lost 4 bases and 3 bases respectively, with 12 bases between them. This CDR3 is built from 14 residues. Germline values: CDR1 KGHDR, CDR2 SFDVKD.

This clonotype was counted between two and nine times. This chain uses TRBV9 with TRBJ2-7; D is unresolved. Germline CDR1 reads SGDLS; CDR2 reads YYNGEE. Trimming removed 4 bases at V and 6 bases at J, with 11 bases between. There are 12 residues in the CDR3. The CDR3 loop is CASSSDEGEQYF. Here the CDR3 DNA reads TGTGCCAGCAGCTCAGACGAAGGCGAGCAGTACTTC.

Ten or more counts support this clonotype. The rearrangement joins TRBV25-1 to TRBJ1-4, with unresolved D. V dropped 1 base and J dropped 0 bases, with 15 bases sitting between them. The CDR3 covers 18 residues. In germline, CDR1 is MGHDK, CDR2 SYGVNS. In nucleotides, the CDR3 is TGTGCCAGCAGTGAATTTGGCCTGGCGATGGCAACTAATGAAAAACTGTTTTTT. It is translated as CASSEFGLAMATNEKLFF.

V and J are TRBV20-1 and TRBJ2-5; D possibly corresponds to TRBD2 (5 bases). The CDR3 extends over 12 amino acids. V was shortened by 7 bases and J by 0 bases, with 9 bases between the two germline ends. The germline V gene encodes CDR1 DFQATT and CDR2 SNEGSKA (reference sequence). CDR3 nucleotides: TGCAGTGACGGGATCTACCAAGAGACCCAGTACTTC. This sequence encodes CSDGIYQETQYF.